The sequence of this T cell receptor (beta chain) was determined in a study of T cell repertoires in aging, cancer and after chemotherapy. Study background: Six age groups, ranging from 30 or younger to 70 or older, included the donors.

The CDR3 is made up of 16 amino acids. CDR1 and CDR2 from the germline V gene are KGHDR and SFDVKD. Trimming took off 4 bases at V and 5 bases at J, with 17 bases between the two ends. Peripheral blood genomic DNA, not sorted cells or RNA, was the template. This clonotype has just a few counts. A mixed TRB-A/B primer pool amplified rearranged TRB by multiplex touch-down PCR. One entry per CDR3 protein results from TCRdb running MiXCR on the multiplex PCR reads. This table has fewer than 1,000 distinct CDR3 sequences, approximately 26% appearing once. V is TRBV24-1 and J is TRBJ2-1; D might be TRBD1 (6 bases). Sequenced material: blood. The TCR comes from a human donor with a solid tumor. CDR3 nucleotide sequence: TGTGCCACCAGTGACCCCGGGACAAGTATCCACAATGAGCAGTTCTTC. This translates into CATSDPGTSIHNEQFF.